This T cell receptor beta chain appears in the sequencing data of a study of cytomegalovirus exposure and HLA in healthy donors. Study results and limitations: A later analysis by the authors found several of the most significant clusters apparently linked to common viral pathogens. 87-base-pair reads could not separate some V segments, including TRBV6-2 and TRBV6-3. For TCR beta chains, V- and J-gene trimming was later linked to a missense DCLRE1C variant.

There are 13 residues in the CDR3. V was shortened by 6 bases and J by 4 bases, with 12 bases between the two germline ends. Germline CDR1 and CDR2: LNHDA and SQIVND (reference sequence). With 60 Vbeta and 13 Jbeta primers, the PCR was carried out. Method: immunoSEQ multiplex PCR; TCRdb's copy keeps in-frame clones and lacks some. In the table there are 150,000 to 200,000 clones, about 80% of which are singletons. As for this clone: Its antigen is still unknown.

The clonotype originates from a female donor in good health and CMV-seronegative. The sample was PBMCs. The chain is built from TRBV19 and TRBJ1-1; D unclear. The CDR3 DNA is TGTGCCAGTAGCGACCAGAGAGGCACTGAAGCTTTCTTT. It yields the protein CASSDQRGTEAFF.